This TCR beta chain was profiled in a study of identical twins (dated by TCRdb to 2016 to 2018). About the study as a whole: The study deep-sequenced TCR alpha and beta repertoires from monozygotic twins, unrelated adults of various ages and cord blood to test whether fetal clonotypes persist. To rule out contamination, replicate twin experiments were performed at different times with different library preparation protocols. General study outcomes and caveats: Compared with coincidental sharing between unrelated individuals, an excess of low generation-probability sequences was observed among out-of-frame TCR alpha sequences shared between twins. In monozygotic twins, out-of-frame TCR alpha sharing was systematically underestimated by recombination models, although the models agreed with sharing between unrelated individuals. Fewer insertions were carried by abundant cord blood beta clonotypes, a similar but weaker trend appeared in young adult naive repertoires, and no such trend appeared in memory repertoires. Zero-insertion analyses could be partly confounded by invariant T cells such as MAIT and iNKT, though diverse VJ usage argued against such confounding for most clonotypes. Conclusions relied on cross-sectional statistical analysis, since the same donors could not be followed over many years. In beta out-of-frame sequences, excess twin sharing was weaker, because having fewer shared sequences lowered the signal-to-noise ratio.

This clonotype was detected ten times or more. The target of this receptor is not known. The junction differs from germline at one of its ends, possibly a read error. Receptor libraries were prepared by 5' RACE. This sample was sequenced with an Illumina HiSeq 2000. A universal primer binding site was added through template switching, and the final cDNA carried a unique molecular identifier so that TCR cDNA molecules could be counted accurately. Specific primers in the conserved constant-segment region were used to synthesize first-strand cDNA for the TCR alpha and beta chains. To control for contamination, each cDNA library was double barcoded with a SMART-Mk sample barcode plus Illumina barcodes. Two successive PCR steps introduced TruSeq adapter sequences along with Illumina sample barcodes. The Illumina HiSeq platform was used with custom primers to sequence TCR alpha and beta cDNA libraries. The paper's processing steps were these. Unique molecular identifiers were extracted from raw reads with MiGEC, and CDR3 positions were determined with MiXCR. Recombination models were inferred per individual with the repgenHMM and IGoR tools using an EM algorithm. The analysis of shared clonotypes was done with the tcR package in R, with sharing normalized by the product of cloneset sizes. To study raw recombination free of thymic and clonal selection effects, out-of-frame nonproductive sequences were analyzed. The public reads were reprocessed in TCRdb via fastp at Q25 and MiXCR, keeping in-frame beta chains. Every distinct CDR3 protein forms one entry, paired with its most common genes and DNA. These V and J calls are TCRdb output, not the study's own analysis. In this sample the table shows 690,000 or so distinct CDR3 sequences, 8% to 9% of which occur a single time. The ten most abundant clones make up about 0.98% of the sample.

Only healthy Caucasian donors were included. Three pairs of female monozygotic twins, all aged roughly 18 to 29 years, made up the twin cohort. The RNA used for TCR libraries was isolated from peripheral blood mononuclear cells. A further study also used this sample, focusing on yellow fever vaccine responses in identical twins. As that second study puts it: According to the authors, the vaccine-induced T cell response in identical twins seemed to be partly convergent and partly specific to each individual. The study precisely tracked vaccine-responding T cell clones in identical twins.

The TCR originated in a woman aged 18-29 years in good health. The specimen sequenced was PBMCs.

The CDR3 amino acid sequence is: CASSQEPTGGLRF. DNA sequence: TGTGCCAGCAGCCAAGAGCCCACGGGAGGGCTCCGTTTC. The chain links TRBV3-1 with TRBJ2-1, and 8 bases in between align with TRBD2. The CDR3 covers 13 residues, taking in both the cysteine and the phenylalanine. Only CDR3 DNA is held: 39 bases, read in frame from base 1. For CDR1 and CDR2, the germline V gene (reference sequence) lists LGHDT and YNNKEL.